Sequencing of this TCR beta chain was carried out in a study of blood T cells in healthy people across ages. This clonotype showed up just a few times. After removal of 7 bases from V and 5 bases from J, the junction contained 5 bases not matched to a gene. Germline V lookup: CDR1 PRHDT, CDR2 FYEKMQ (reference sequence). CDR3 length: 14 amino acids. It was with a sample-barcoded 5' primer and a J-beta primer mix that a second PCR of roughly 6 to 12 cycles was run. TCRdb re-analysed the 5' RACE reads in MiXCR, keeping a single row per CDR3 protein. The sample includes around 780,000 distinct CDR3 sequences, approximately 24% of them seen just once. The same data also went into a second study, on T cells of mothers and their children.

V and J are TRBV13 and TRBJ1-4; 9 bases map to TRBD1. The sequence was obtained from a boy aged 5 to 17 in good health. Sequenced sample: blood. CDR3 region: CASTATGGNEKLFF. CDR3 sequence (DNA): TGTGCCAGCACCGCGACAGGGGGGAATGAAAAACTGTTTTTT.